These T cell receptor beta chains were read from a single sample in a study of cytomegalovirus exposure and HLA in healthy donors. Method: immunoSEQ multiplex PCR; TCRdb's copy keeps in-frame clones and lacks some. The data contain about 130,000 clones, approximately 80% of them seen just once; the ten biggest clones take up around 2.2%. The specimen sequenced was PBMCs. These receptors were taken from a man under 40 in good health and CMV-seronegative. The CDR3 runs from the conserved cysteine through the conserved F or W.

J	V	CDR3
TRBJ2-7	TRBV15	CATSPRSAIGAYEQYF
TRBJ1-1	TRBV6-1	CASSELGSRGGTEAFF
TRBJ2-1	TRBV28	CASSGVGAHYNEQFF
TRBJ1-4	TRBV19	CASSGGRAPRAEKLFF
TRBJ2-7	TRBV20-1	CSAGRSYEQYF
TRBJ1-2	TRBV11-2	CASSLNSYGYTF
TRBJ1-2	TRBV13	CASSLRGAGGDGYTF
TRBJ1-2	TRBV19	CASSRQSTDRGSYGYTF
TRBJ2-1	TRBV19	CASMRLAGYNEQFF
TRBJ2-2	TRBV4-2	CASSHGGNTGELFF
TRBJ1-2	TRBV14	CASSQVPTDYGYTF
TRBJ1-4	TRBV28	CASLPLSSEKLFF
TRBJ2-5	TRBV7-2	CASSLHRLAGQETQYF
TRBJ2-7	TRBV28	CASSSGTSQGYEQYF
TRBJ2-5	TRBV11-2	CASSPSYQETQYF
TRBJ1-5	TRBV7-9	CASSPTGGGQPQHF
TRBJ1-2	TRBV6-5	CASSWSGGRLGGYTF
TRBJ1-1	TRBV28	CASSIGGTEAFF
TRBJ2-5	TRBV7-8	CASRDSGPETQYF
TRBJ2-1	TRBV7-2	CASSLAGTSGLNEQFF
TRBJ2-5	TRBV28	CASSQGQRQETQYF
TRBJ2-7	TRBV29-1	CSVKGAGLSGEQYF
TRBJ1-3	TRBV7-9	CASRPDRGLGNTIYF
TRBJ1-1	TRBV14	CASSRGQNTEAFF
TRBJ2-2	TRBV7-6	CASSSNRDRATGELFF
TRBJ1-5	TRBV6-1	CASSGSGWPQHF
TRBJ2-2	TRBV2	CASLPSFSGRDRELFF
TRBJ2-7	TRBV4-3	CASSRGTSGTYEQYF
TRBJ1-2	TRBV29-1	CSVVSKGLNYGYTF
TRBJ2-2	TRBV27	CASSSNGGLRGGELFF
TRBJ2-2	TRBV28	CASSSSLTGELFF
TRBJ2-7	TRBV7-2	CASSSPQGAGYEQYF
TRBJ2-5	TRBV11-2	CASSLDPMETQYF
TRBJ2-7	TRBV6-1	CASSTRDRDINEQYF
TRBJ2-7	TRBV6-5	CASNYRENYEQYF
TRBJ1-1	TRBV5-1	CASSWEGNAEAFF
TRBJ2-1	TRBV5-6	CASSSLQGANYNEQFF
TRBJ2-5	TRBV6-1	CASSDWTGVNQETQYF
TRBJ1-5	TRBV19	CASSIFVSSRYSNQPQHF
TRBJ2-5	TRBV10-2	CASSELSGYQETQYF
TRBJ1-2	TRBV11-2	CASSFRARGSPNYGYTF
TRBJ2-1	TRBV9	CASSVGPARGNEQFF
TRBJ2-4	TRBV21-1	CASSRSTGQAKNIQYF
TRBJ2-2	TRBV30	CAWTGQAGELFF
TRBJ2-4	TRBV30	CAWTGNAKNIQYF
TRBJ1-4	TRBV7-8	CASSQDRSMKRLFF
TRBJ2-7	TRBV5-1	CASSLAPLREGAYEQYF
TRBJ1-3	TRBV2	CASREGLGNTIYF
TRBJ2-7	TRBV5-1	CASSTLDGSSYEQYF
TRBJ2-7	TRBV7-9	CASSPRLAGAGEQYF
TRBJ2-7	TRBV5-1	CASSLTGTPTYEQYF
TRBJ2-1	TRBV18	CASSETGDNEQFF
TRBJ1-2	TRBV13	CASSLRMFSNYGYTF
TRBJ2-3	TRBV4-3	CASSPSLAGGGWYF
TRBJ2-7	TRBV9	CASSVGGGSYYEQYF
TRBJ1-5	TRBV6-4	CANNPGGPNQPQHF